This T cell receptor beta chain was observed in a study of blood T cell repertoires in COVID-19. Study overall: Italy, Spain and the United States were the sources of the convalescent and acute COVID-19 samples. T cells, B-cell-depleted T cells, or PBMCs provided the cDNA or gDNA that served as material.

Between the trimmed V and J ends, which lost 7 bases and 6 bases, there was a span of 22 bases. The CDR3 is 16 amino acids. CDR1 and CDR2 from the germline V gene are LNHDA and SQIVND (reference sequence). Authors' processing steps: Amplification with reference gene primers provided the estimates of nucleated cell counts. TCRdb keeps only in-frame clones here, not all; method: immunoSEQ multiplex PCR. That table gives V, J and clone size, and the DNA gave D and trimming. The repertoire holds 60,000 to 75,000 clones, with roughly 89% as singletons. The receptor's source is a young man with acute or convalescent COVID-19. The specimen was peripheral blood. The rearrangement joins TRBV19 to TRBJ2-1, with a weak D call TRBD2 (7 bases). CDR3 bases: TGTGCCAGTACCCCGCTAGGGGGAGGGAAGGGCAATGAGCAGTTCTTC. It yields the protein CASTPLGGGKGNEQFF.